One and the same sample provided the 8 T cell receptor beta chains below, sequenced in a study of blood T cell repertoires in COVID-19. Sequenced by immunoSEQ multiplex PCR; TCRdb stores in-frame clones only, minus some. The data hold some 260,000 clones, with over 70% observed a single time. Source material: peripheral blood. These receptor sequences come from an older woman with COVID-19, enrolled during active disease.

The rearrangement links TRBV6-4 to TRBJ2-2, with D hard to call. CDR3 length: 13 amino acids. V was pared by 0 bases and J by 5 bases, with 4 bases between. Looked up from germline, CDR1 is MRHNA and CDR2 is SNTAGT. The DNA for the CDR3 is TGTGCCAGCAGTGACTCGACTACCGGGGAGCTGTTTTTT. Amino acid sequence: CASSDSTTGELFF.

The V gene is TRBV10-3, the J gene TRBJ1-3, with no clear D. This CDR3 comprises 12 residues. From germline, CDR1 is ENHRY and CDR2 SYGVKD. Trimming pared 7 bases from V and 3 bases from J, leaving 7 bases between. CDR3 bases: TGTGCCATCAACACAAGTGGAAACACCATATATTTT. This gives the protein CAINTSGNTIYF.

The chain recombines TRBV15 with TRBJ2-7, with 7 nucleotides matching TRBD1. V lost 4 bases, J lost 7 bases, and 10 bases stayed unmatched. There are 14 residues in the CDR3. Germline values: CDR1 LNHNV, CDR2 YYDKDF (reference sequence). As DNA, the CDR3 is TGTGCCACCAGCATCATAACAGGGGCAGGGGAGCAGTACTTC. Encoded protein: CATSIITGAGEQYF.

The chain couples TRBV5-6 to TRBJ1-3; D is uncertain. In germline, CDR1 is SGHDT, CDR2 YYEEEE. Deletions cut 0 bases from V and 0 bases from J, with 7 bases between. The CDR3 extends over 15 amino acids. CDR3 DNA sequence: TGTGCCAGCAGCTTGGTAGCCAGCTCTGGAAACACCATATATTTT. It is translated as CASSLVASSGNTIYF.

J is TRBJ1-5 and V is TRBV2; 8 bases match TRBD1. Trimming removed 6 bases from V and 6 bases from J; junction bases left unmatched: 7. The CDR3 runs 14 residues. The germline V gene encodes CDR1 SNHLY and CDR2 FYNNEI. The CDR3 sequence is CASRAGGEAQPQHF. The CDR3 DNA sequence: TGTGCCAGCAGGGCAGGGGGCGAGGCTCAGCCCCAGCATTTT.

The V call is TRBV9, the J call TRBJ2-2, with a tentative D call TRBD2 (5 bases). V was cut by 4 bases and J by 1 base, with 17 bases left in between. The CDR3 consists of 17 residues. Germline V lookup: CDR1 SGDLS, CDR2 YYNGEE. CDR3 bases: TGTGCCAGCAGCCCTCGGGGTCTCGATCGGAACACCGGGGAGCTGTTTTTT. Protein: CASSPRGLDRNTGELFF.

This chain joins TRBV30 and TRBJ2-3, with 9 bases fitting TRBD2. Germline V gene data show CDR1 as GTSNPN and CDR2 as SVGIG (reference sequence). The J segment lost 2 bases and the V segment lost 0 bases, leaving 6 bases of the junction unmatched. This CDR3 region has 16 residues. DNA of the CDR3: TGTGCCTGGAGTGTTAGAACTAGCGGGTCCACAGATACGCAGTATTTT. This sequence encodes CAWSVRTSGSTDTQYF.

CDR3 DNA: TGTGCTAGTGGTTTAGGAGGGGCGGATGAGCAGTTCTTC. This encodes CASGLGGADEQFF. This rearrangement joins TRBV12-5 to TRBJ2-1; tentatively, D is TRBD2 (6 bases). This CDR3 has 13 amino acids. V lost 3 bases and J lost 8, with 11 bases in between. Germline-derived CDR1 and CDR2 are LGHNT and FRNRAP.